This entry lists 27 T cell receptor beta chains sequenced from one sample in a study of CD8+ T cells in alopecia areata. TCR sequencing used cDNA made by reverse transcription of extracted RNA. Some clones are missing from TCRdb's copy, which holds only in-frame ones; the method was immunoSEQ multiplex PCR. Among 250,000 to 350,000 clones, 60% were seen once, and the ten largest hold around 0.84%. The treatment denotes: oral pan-JAK inhibitor, 5-10 mg twice daily. The sample in question was CD4+ T cells sorted from blood, obtained around week 54, from a patient treated with tofacitinib. Source of these receptors: a human donor with alopecia areata.

In this sample, this clone turned up a few times. This sample also contains other DNA sequences that code for the same CDR3. The rearrangement uses TRBV11-2 and TRBJ1-2; the D is unclear. With 0 bases removed from V and 4 bases from J, the gap between germline ends came to 3 bases. Germline V CDR1 and CDR2: SGHAT, FQNNGV. The CDR3 extends over 12 amino acids. Written as DNA, the CDR3 is TGTGCCAGCAGCTTAGAAGGCTATGGCTACACCTTC. This encodes CASSLEGYGYTF.

The genes are TRBV7-8 and TRBJ1-4; no clear D gene. Per germline, CDR1 SGHVS and CDR2 FQNEAQ. The CDR3 consists of 14 residues. V was trimmed by 2 bases and J by 3 bases, leaving 7 bases between them. The CDR3 DNA follows: TGTGCCAGCAGCTTACACACGTCTAATGAAAAACTGTTTTTT. This translates into CASSLHTSNEKLFF.

A few counts support this clone. V is TRBV30 and J is TRBJ2-1; tentative D call: TRBD1 (5 bases). Germline CDR1 GTSNPN, CDR2 SVGIG (reference sequence). The CDR3 consists of 13 residues. The CDR3: CGFGTGRYNEQFF. DNA of the CDR3: TGTGGTTTCGGCACAGGAAGATACAATGAGCAGTTCTTC.

The chain carries TRBV5-1 and TRBJ1-4, with 7 bases aligning to TRBD1. Looked up from germline, CDR1 is SGHRS and CDR2 is YFSETQ. The junction had 5 bases not matched to a gene; V was cut back by 1 base and J by 5 bases. The CDR3 has 15 residues. The CDR3 is CASSLRTGPNEKLFF. The CDR3 DNA sequence: TGCGCCAGCAGCTTGAGGACAGGCCCGAATGAAAAACTGTTTTTT.

The gene calls are TRBV4-2 and TRBJ2-1, with unresolved D. Germline V gene data show CDR1 as LGHNA and CDR2 as YNFKEQ. Trimming stripped 1 base from V and 6 bases from J, with 13 bases between. CDR3 size: 15 residues. CDR3 sequence reads: CASSQADPKANEQFF. The CDR3 DNA sequence: TGTGCCAGCAGCCAAGCGGACCCAAAGGCCAATGAGCAGTTCTTC.

The chain couples TRBV7-3 to TRBJ2-1; the D gene is possibly TRBD2 (5 bases). In germline, CDR1 is SGHTA, CDR2 FQGTGA. This CDR3 has 15 residues. V shed 0 bases and J shed 4 bases, with 10 bases lying between them. The CDR3 sequence is CASSLTSETYNEQFF. CDR3 bases: TGTGCCAGCAGCTTAACTAGCGAAACATACAATGAGCAGTTCTTC.

The chain recombines TRBV9 with TRBJ1-2, with 7 bases fitting TRBD1. Germline CDR1 SGDLS, CDR2 YYNGEE. V was pared by 3 bases and J by 7 bases, with 6 bases of the junction left unmatched. The length of the CDR3 is 13 residues. The CDR3 coding sequence is TGTGCCAGCAGCGCAGGGGGGGCTGGTGGCTACACCTTC. It codes for CASSAGGAGGYTF.

The chain joins TRBV6-5 to TRBJ1-2; the D gene is possibly TRBD1 (6 bases). The germline gives CDR1 MNHEY, CDR2 SVGAGI. The CDR3 extends over 14 amino acids. Trimming removed 10 bases at V and 4 bases at J, with 19 bases between. CDR3 loop: CATLPSRGGYGYTF. CDR3 nucleotide sequence: TGTGCCACCCTCCCTTCCAGGGGTGGCTATGGCTACACCTTC.

This clone occurred once. V usage is TRBV5-1 and J usage is TRBJ2-3, with a possible D match to TRBD2 (6 bases). CDR3 size: 15 residues. Germline V gives CDR1 SGHRS, CDR2 YFSETQ. Trimming took 5 bases from V and 2 from J, leaving 15 bases between them. Here the CDR3 DNA reads TGCGCCAGCAGATCCGAAGGGACTCCCACAGATACGCAGTATTTT. Amino acids: CASRSEGTPTDTQYF.

The rearrangement joins TRBV28 to TRBJ2-6, with unresolved D. Germline loops: CDR1 MDHEN, CDR2 SYDVKM. Trimming removed 6 bases from V and 1 base from J, with 10 bases in between. There are 15 residues in the CDR3. The CDR3 DNA reads as TGTGCCAGCAGCCTTGGTGGATCTGGGGCCAACGTCCTGACTTTC. Translating it yields CASSLGGSGANVLTF. Full variable domain (rest looked up from reference TRBV28 and TRBJ2-6): DVKVTQSSRYLVKRTGEKVFLECVQDMDHENMFWYRQDPGLGLRLIYFSYDVKMKEKGDIPEGYSVSREKKERFSLILESASTNQTSMYLCASSLGGSGANVLTFGAGSRLTVL.

V is TRBV5-1 and J is TRBJ2-5; possibly TRBD1 or TRBD2 for D (5 bases each). The CDR3 length is 15 residues. Per the germline V gene, CDR1 is SGHRS and CDR2 is YFSETQ. V lost 3 bases and J 1 base, leaving 13 bases between the germline ends. The CDR3: CASSSTGTSQETQYF. DNA for the CDR3: TGCGCCAGCAGCTCCACCGGGACCTCCCAAGAGACCCAGTACTTC.

This clone was detected only once. V and J are TRBV30 and TRBJ1-5; 8 bases agree with TRBD1. Germline V gives CDR1 GTSNPN, CDR2 SVGIG (reference sequence). V gave up 5 bases and J gave up 8 bases; unmatched junction bases: 8. CDR3 length: 13 residues. This CDR3 is CAWGQGPLKPQHF. CDR3 DNA sequence: TGTGCCTGGGGACAGGGACCCCTGAAGCCCCAGCATTTT.

The chain joins TRBV7-2 to TRBJ2-5; possibly TRBD2 for D (6 bases). The V gene's germline CDR1 is SGHTA and CDR2 FQGNSA. V lost 5 bases and J 3 bases, leaving 13 bases between the germline ends. The CDR3 extends over 14 amino acids. Here the CDR3 reads CASSAGPIKETQYF. The CDR3 DNA reads as TGTGCCAGCAGCGCGGGACCGATCAAAGAGACCCAGTACTTC. Using reference TRBV7-2 and TRBJ2-5 for the parts outside the CDR3, the full variable domain is GAGVSQSPSNKVTEKGKDVELRCDPISGHTALYWYRQSLGQGLEFLIYFQGNSAPDKSGLPSDRFSAERTGGSVSTLTIQRTQQEDSAVYLCASSAGPIKETQYFGPGTRLLVL.

This chain joins TRBV6-5 and TRBJ2-1; D may be TRBD1 or TRBD2 (7 bases each). This CDR3 is built from 13 residues. The germline V gene encodes CDR1 MNHEY and CDR2 SVGAGI. Trimming cost V 4 bases and J 10 bases, with 14 bases left between them. CDR3 sequence reads: CASSLRQGGEQFF. In DNA, the CDR3 is TGTGCCAGCAGTTTGAGACAGGGAGGGGAGCAGTTCTTC.

The rearrangement uses TRBV30 and TRBJ1-1; D not resolved. The CDR3 is 14 amino acids. CDR1 is GTSNPN and CDR2 is SVGIG in the germline V gene (reference sequence). With 2 bases removed from V and 5 bases from J, the gap between germline ends came to 15 bases. CDR3 DNA: TGTGCCTGGAGTCGGCTCGGCTTGGGGACTGAAGCTTTCTTT. Translating gives CAWSRLGLGTEAFF.

The chain employs TRBV6-6 and TRBJ1-5; D call uncertain. Germline values: CDR1 MNHNY, CDR2 SVGAGI (reference sequence). V gave up 4 bases and J gave up 7 bases, with 8 bases separating them. There are 12 residues in the CDR3. The CDR3 DNA reads TGTGCCAGCAGTTCCGTTGTGCAGCCCCAGCATTTT. This translates into CASSSVVQPQHF.

The chain is built from TRBV18 and TRBJ2-7; D may be TRBD1 (6 bases). Germline CDR1 KGHSH, CDR2 LQKENI. V was pared by 3 bases and J by 0 bases, with 18 bases between. This CDR3 comprises 17 residues. The CDR3 is CASSPGNGQLFSYEQYF. CDR3 sequence (DNA): TGTGCCAGCTCACCGGGGAACGGACAGCTGTTCTCCTACGAGCAGTACTTC.

This clone appeared a single time. This rearrangement joins TRBV6-5 to TRBJ1-2; D remains ambiguous. V lost 2 bases, J lost 4 bases, and 14 bases lay in between. The germline CDR1 and CDR2 sequences are MNHEY and SVGAGI. This CDR3 contains 15 residues. This CDR3 is CASSYGGTNSYGYTF. The CDR3 bases are TGTGCCAGCAGTTACGGTGGCACCAACTCCTATGGCTACACCTTC.

This clone was recorded a few times. The J gene is TRBJ2-2, the V gene TRBV25-1; no clear D gene. Trimming removed 7 bases from V and 2 bases from J, with 5 bases in between. This CDR3 contains 12 residues. Germline CDR1 is MGHDK and CDR2 is SYGVNS. CDR3 region: CASTYNTGELFF. DNA for the CDR3: TGTGCCAGCACCTATAACACCGGGGAGCTGTTTTTT. Full variable domain (outside the CDR3, taken from reference TRBV25-1 and TRBJ2-2): EADIYQTPRYLVIGTGKKITLECSQTMGHDKMYWYQQDPGMELHLIHYSYGVNSTEKGDLSSESTVSRIRTEHFPLTLESARPSHTSQYLCASTYNTGELFFGEGSRLTVL.

This clone was observed a few times. V is TRBV7-8 and J is TRBJ2-3; D tentatively fits TRBD1 or TRBD2 (5 bases each). This CDR3 has 15 amino acids. V lost 4 bases, J lost 5 bases, and 16 bases lay in between. Germline V gene sequence: CDR1 SGHVS, CDR2 FQNEAQ. This CDR3 is CASSSGTSRGDTQYF. The CDR3 region has the DNA TGTGCCAGCAGCTCCGGGACGTCCCGGGGAGATACGCAGTATTTT. Full variable domain (rest looked up from reference TRBV7-8 and TRBJ2-3): GAGVSQSPRYKVAKRGQDVALRCDPISGHVSLFWYQQALGQGPEFLTYFQNEAQLDKSGLPSDRFFAERPEGSVSTLKIQRTQQEDSAVYLCASSSGTSRGDTQYFGPGTRLTVL.

The chain joins TRBV12-5 to TRBJ1-1; no definite D call. Germline loops: CDR1 LGHNT, CDR2 FRNRAP. The CDR3 covers 14 residues. V dropped 0 bases and J dropped 1 base, with 6 bases sitting between them. In DNA form, the CDR3 reads TGTGCTAGTGGTTTGGTAATGGAGAACACTGAAGCTTTCTTT. Its translation: CASGLVMENTEAFF.

The chain combines TRBV9 with TRBJ1-6, with D hard to call. V lost 3 bases and J lost 5, with 6 bases in between. This CDR3 has 13 amino acids. Germline V gene sequence: CDR1 SGDLS, CDR2 YYNGEE. This chain's CDR3 is CASSDSHNSPLHF. In DNA, the CDR3 is TGTGCCAGCAGCGACAGTCATAATTCACCCCTCCACTTT.

This CDR3 reads CASSLEGQSYGYTF. The CDR3 DNA follows: TGTGCCAGCAGCTTAGAAGGACAAAGTTATGGCTACACCTTC. The chain joins TRBV7-2 to TRBJ1-2; D perhaps matches TRBD1 (5 bases). The V end was cut by 1 base, the J end by 5 bases, with 11 bases between. The CDR3 is made up of 14 amino acids. The V gene's germline CDR1 is SGHTA and CDR2 FQGNSA.

For the CDR3, the DNA is TGTGCCTGGAGTGTACCCCAGGGGATAGTGAACACTGAAGCTTTCTTT. Its protein product is CAWSVPQGIVNTEAFF. The chain employs TRBV30 and TRBJ1-1; the D gene is possibly TRBD1 (6 bases). V lost 0 bases to trimming and J lost 0 bases, with 14 bases between them. The CDR3 has 16 residues. The germline CDR1 and CDR2 sequences are GTSNPN and SVGIG (reference sequence).

This clone showed up just a few times. The rearrangement joins TRBV18 to TRBJ2-1; no reliable D call. The V end lost 2 bases, the J end lost 9 bases, and 8 bases lay between the germline ends. CDR3 size: 12 residues. Germline values: CDR1 KGHSH, CDR2 LQKENI. The chain's CDR3 is CASSPYSPEQFF. CDR3 DNA sequence: TGTGCCAGCTCACCATATAGTCCTGAGCAGTTCTTC.

The chain has TRBV5-1 and TRBJ1-6; TRBD1 matches 12 bases. Germline V gene sequence: CDR1 SGHRS, CDR2 YFSETQ. Unmatched junction bases numbered 3, after V lost 3 bases and J lost 8 bases. The CDR3 loop spans 15 amino acids. CDR3 coding DNA: TGCGCCAGCAGCTGGGGGACAGGGGGCGATTCACCCCTCCACTTT. This sequence encodes CASSWGTGGDSPLHF.

The rearrangement uses TRBV30 and TRBJ2-5; maybe TRBD2 (5 bases). The CDR3 is made up of 13 amino acids. Germline V CDR1 and CDR2: GTSNPN, SVGIG (reference sequence). V lost 1 base to trimming and J lost 5 bases, with 11 bases between them. CDR3 sequence: CAWSGLRRETQYF. The CDR3 nucleotides are TGTGCCTGGAGTGGCCTAAGGAGGGAGACCCAGTACTTC. Looking up the rest from reference TRBV30 and TRBJ2-5 gives the full variable domain: SQTIHQWPATLVQPVGSPLSLECTVEGTSNPNLYWYRQAAGRGLQLLFYSVGIGQISSEVPQNLSASRPQDRQFILSSKKLLLSDSGFYLCAWSGLRRETQYFGPGTRLLVL.